This T cell receptor (beta chain) is from a study of control samples from healthy donors and cancer patients (TCRdb year 2020). V and J lose 2 bases and 6 bases, and a span of 7 bases separates them. The cysteine opens and the phenylalanine closes a CDR3 of 13 amino acids. The sequence is cut down to CDR3 DNA, 39 bases in frame from base 1. Per the germline V gene (reference sequence), MNHNY is the CDR1 and SVGAGI is the CDR2. As concerns this clone: The antigen this receptor binds is unknown. Nothing much larger sits one base from this clone, and base qualities are not available.

Libraries were built with the immunoSEQ multiplex PCR assay. TCRdb mirrors the immuneACCESS table, restricted to in-frame sequences. Some clones are absent from its copies; in checked studies, under half trace to an unresolved V gene, and the reason for the others is unknown. This sample comprises more than 85,000 clones, around 89% of them detected only once. Jointly, the top ten make up roughly 15% of the sample. The sample taken for sequencing was blood. The chain joins TRBV6-6 to TRBJ2-2; TRBD1 is a weak D gene call, 6 bases matching. This TCR was sampled from a woman between 50 and 59 years old in good health. The bases read TGTGCCAGCAGTTACCAGGGGCCCGGGGAGCTGTTTTTT. The resulting protein is CASSYQGPGELFF.